The source of this T cell receptor (beta chain) is a study of CXCR3-negative and CXCR3-positive naive CD8 T cells. In preparing the TRB cDNA libraries, 5' RACE with UMI labels was used. Following a re-call of the 5' RACE reads, TCRdb has one entry per CDR3 protein and lacks DNA. Across roughly 48,000 distinct CDR3 sequences, the top ten clones capture approximately 16% of the sample. Study-wide findings and caveats: Naive subsets had comparable surface CD5; TCR strength was inferred from TRB CDR3 properties. Relative to memory CD8+ cells, whose diversity was much lower, both naive subsets had comparably high diversity. Similar TRBV-TRBJ gene usage was seen in naive CXCR3-negative and CXCR3-positive cells, but not in memory cells.

The germline V gene encodes CDR1 PRHDT and CDR2 FYEKMQ (reference sequence). There are 11 residues in the CDR3. With regard to this clonotype: Antigen specificity is unknown.

The sample taken for sequencing was memory CD8+ T cells from blood. The source is a human donor in good health. Some clones in this sample may be carry-over from other donors' samples. The rearrangement links TRBV13 to TRBJ2-2. The CDR3 sequence: CASSAPGELFF.